The next 20 T cell receptor beta chains were all read from a single sample in a study of prognosis after radiotherapy for stage I lung cancer. Two rounds of multiplex PCR amplified TCR beta CDR3 from genomic DNA. First-round PCR, the initial amplification, used primers specific to each TRBV and TRBJ gene. MiXCR was run by TCRdb on the multiplex PCR reads, yielding one entry per CDR3 protein. Of just over 30,000 distinct CDR3 sequences listed, approximately 30% are singletons. This specimen consisted of PBMCs, obtained before or after stereotactic body radiation therapy (not recorded which). Source of these receptors: a donor aged 50 or older with non-small cell lung cancer.

This clonotype appeared many times. The chain carries TRBV7-8 and TRBJ1-4; 8 bases are a match to TRBD1. The V and J ends lost 4 bases and 7 bases, in that order; junction bases with no gene match: 2. The CDR3 runs to 13 residues. The germline CDR1 and CDR2 sequences are SGHVS and FQNEAQ. The CDR3 spells CASSSDRGEKLFF. The CDR3 DNA reads TGTGCCAGCAGCTCTGACAGGGGTGAAAAACTGTTTTTT.

This clonotype has just a few counts. A much larger clone differs from this one at a single base, so this may be a read error. This sequence joins TRBV6-1 and TRBJ2-1; 10 bases fit TRBD2. This CDR3 comprises 13 residues. Germline lookup yields CDR1 MNHNS and CDR2 SASEGT. With V trimmed by 10 bases and J by 6 bases, 6 bases remained unmatched. The CDR3 DNA reads TGTGCCACCTTAGCGGGAGGTTCCAATGAGCAGTTCTTC. It yields the protein CATLAGGSNEQFF.

Ten or more counts support this clonotype. The chain combines TRBV4-2 with TRBJ2-7; the D gene is possibly TRBD2 (6 bases). The germline V gene has CDR1 LGHNA and CDR2 YNFKEQ. The CDR3 loop spans 15 amino acids. With 3 bases removed from V and 0 bases from J, the gap between germline ends came to 12 bases. CDR3 coding DNA: TGTGCCAGCAGCCACCCGGGGGAGGACTCCTACGAGCAGTACTTC. Its protein is CASSHPGEDSYEQYF.

Turning to this clonotype: Being one base from a much bigger clone, this may be a read error. The chain couples TRBV27 to TRBJ2-7; TRBD2 matches at 14 bases. After removal of 10 bases from V and 11 bases from J, the junction contained 10 bases not matched to a gene. CDR1 is MNHEY and CDR2 is SMNVEV in the germline V gene (reference sequence). The length of the CDR3 is 13 residues. CDR3 bases: TGTGCCAACACCGGACTAGCGGGAGGTTGGGAGTACTTC. Its translation is CANTGLAGGWEYF.

The table lists this clonotype with many counts. The rearrangement uses TRBV12-3 or TRBV12-4 and TRBJ2-2; 7 positions match TRBD1. The CDR3 has 16 amino acids. The ends lost 6 bases at V and 5 bases at J; junction bases unmatched: 12. The CDR3: CASRWTGLWVTGELFF. CDR3 nucleotides: TGTGCCAGCAGATGGACAGGCCTTTGGGTGACCGGGGAGCTGTTTTTT.

Concerning this clonotype: A much larger clone sits a single nucleotide away, making a read error possible. The CDR3 loop is CASSPGLHSPLHF. The CDR3 DNA is TGTGCCAGCAGCCCCGGACTCCATTCACCCCTCCACTTT. The chain is built from TRBV3-1 and TRBJ1-6; D ambiguous. V was cut by 4 bases and J by 8 bases, with 9 bases left in between. Germline V gene sequence: CDR1 LGHDT, CDR2 YNNKEL (reference sequence). The CDR3 spans 13 residues.

The chain is built from TRBV24-1 and TRBJ2-7; 10 bases are shared with TRBD2. This CDR3 has 17 amino acids. The germline V gene encodes CDR1 KGHDR and CDR2 SFDVKD. The V segment lost 2 bases and the J segment 7 bases; nucleotides outside the gene matches: 13. The CDR3 sequence is CATSDWGDSGRAGEQYF. The CDR3 nucleotides read TGTGCCACCAGTGATTGGGGAGACAGCGGGAGGGCAGGAGAGCAGTACTTC.

Turning to this clonotype: The germline gene is not matched at one end of the junction; a read error may be the cause. The chain uses TRBV6-2 or TRBV6-3 and TRBJ2-2; TRBD1 is a possible D gene (7 bases). Looked up from germline, CDR1 is MNHEY and CDR2 is SVGEGT. The CDR3 has 13 amino acids. In nucleotides, the CDR3 is TGTGCCAGCAGTTACCCTGTCCAGGGGGGGCTGTTTTTT. Its protein is CASSYPVQGGLFF.

With regard to this clonotype: A much larger clone lies a single base off, so this may be a read error. This chain joins TRBV9 and TRBJ2-7; D possibly corresponds to TRBD2 (5 bases). This CDR3 contains 15 residues. Looked up from germline, CDR1 is SGDLS and CDR2 is YYNGEE. Trimming stripped 1 base from V and 0 bases from J, with 11 bases between. CDR3 sequence (DNA): TGTGCCAGCAGCGTACTTTCCGGGGACTCCTACGAGCAGTACTTC. This gives the protein CASSVLSGDSYEQYF. The entire variable domain, with the rest obtained from reference TRBV9 and TRBJ2-7, is as follows: DSGVTQTPKHLITATGQRVTLRCSPRSGDLSVYWYQQSLDQGLQFLIQYYNGEERAKGNILERFSAQQFPDLHSELNLSSLELGDSALYFCASSVLSGDSYEQYFGPGTRLTVT.

This clonotype was counted many times. The V call is TRBV2, the J call TRBJ2-1; TRBD2 is a possible D gene (5 bases). Germline-derived CDR1 and CDR2 are SNHLY and FYNNEI. The CDR3 has 13 residues. Trimming removed 7 bases from V and 2 bases from J, with 9 bases in between. For the CDR3, the DNA is TGTGCCAGCACTAGAGCGGCCTACAATGAGCAGTTCTTC. Protein: CASTRAAYNEQFF. Filled out from reference TRBV2 and TRBJ2-1, the complete variable domain reads EPEVTQTPSHQVTQMGQEVILRCVPISNHLYFYWYRQILGQKVEFLVSFYNNEISEKSEIFDDQFSVERPDGSNFTLKIRSTKLEDSAMYFCASTRAAYNEQFFGPGTRLTVL.

The chain has TRBV7-2 and TRBJ2-1, with D perhaps TRBD1 (5 bases). Germline V gives CDR1 SGHTA, CDR2 FQGNSA. Trimming shortened V by 9 bases and J by 6 bases, and 21 bases separated the two germline ends. This CDR3 comprises 15 residues. In nucleotides, the CDR3 is TGTGCCAGAAGATTATACCAGGGCCCTAGCAATGAGCAGTTCTTC. Translation: CARRLYQGPSNEQFF.

Ten or more counts support this clonotype. The chain links TRBV9 to TRBJ1-2; 10 positions agree with TRBD1. The junction had 0 bases not matched to a gene; V was cut back by 2 bases and J by 2 bases. CDR1 is SGDLS, CDR2 YYNGEE, per germline. The CDR3 has 14 residues. The chain's CDR3 is CASSVGQGNYGYTF. The CDR3 DNA reads TGTGCCAGCAGCGTGGGACAGGGGAACTATGGCTACACCTTC. The complete variable domain, with remaining parts taken from reference TRBV9 and TRBJ1-2, reads DSGVTQTPKHLITATGQRVTLRCSPRSGDLSVYWYQQSLDQGLQFLIQYYNGEERAKGNILERFSAQQFPDLHSELNLSSLELGDSALYFCASSVGQGNYGYTFGSGTRLTVV.

This clonotype was seen ten or more times. This chain joins TRBV28 and TRBJ2-6, with D unresolved. Germline V lookup: CDR1 MDHEN, CDR2 SYDVKM. V lost 5 bases, J lost 6 bases, and 11 bases lay in between. The CDR3 length is 14 residues. CDR3 residues: CASSPQVMANVLTF. Here the CDR3 DNA reads TGTGCCAGCAGTCCCCAGGTGATGGCCAACGTCCTGACTTTC.

This clonotype was observed at least ten times. This rearrangement joins TRBV19 to TRBJ2-3; 9 bases are shared with TRBD2. This CDR3 region has 16 residues. The V gene end was trimmed by 4 bases and the J gene end by 2 bases; junction bases not matched to a gene: 7. The germline CDR1 and CDR2 sequences are LNHDA and SQIVND (reference sequence). The CDR3 loop reads CASSNIAGAATDTQYF. CDR3 nucleotide sequence: TGTGCCAGTAGTAACATAGCGGGAGCTGCCACAGATACGCAGTATTTT.

This clonotype occurred many times. V and J are TRBV4-2 and TRBJ2-2; D might be TRBD1 (6 bases). Trimming removed 4 bases at V and 3 bases at J, with 15 bases between. Germline V gene data show CDR1 as LGHNA and CDR2 as YNFKEQ. The CDR3 has 16 amino acids. The CDR3 DNA reads TGTGCCAGCAGCCCCTATTTTAACAGGGACACCGGGGAGCTGTTTTTT. Translation gives CASSPYFNRDTGELFF.

This clonotype was seen at least ten times. This chain joins TRBV2 and TRBJ2-1; D not certain. V lost 7 bases and J 5 bases, leaving 15 bases between the germline ends. Germline CDR1 SNHLY, CDR2 FYNNEI. CDR3 size: 14 residues. CDR3 sequence reads: CASIRTTSDNEQFF. CDR3 in DNA: TGTGCCAGCATTCGAACCACGTCGGACAATGAGCAGTTCTTC. Full variable domain (rest looked up from reference TRBV2 and TRBJ2-1): EPEVTQTPSHQVTQMGQEVILRCVPISNHLYFYWYRQILGQKVEFLVSFYNNEISEKSEIFDDQFSVERPDGSNFTLKIRSTKLEDSAMYFCASIRTTSDNEQFFGPGTRLTVL.

This clonotype occurred a few times. Just one base apart from a much larger clone, this may be a read error. The V and J genes are TRBV7-9 and TRBJ2-1; D is unresolved. Germline V gene lookup returns CDR1 SEHNR and CDR2 FQNEAQ (reference sequence). This CDR3 is built from 12 residues. The V end was cut by 2 bases, the J end by 5 bases, with 4 bases between. The CDR3 DNA sequence: TGTGCCAGCAGCTTATCTAACAATGAGCAGTTCTTC. This encodes CASSLSNNEQFF.

This clonotype has ten or more counts. The chain is built from TRBV3-1 and TRBJ1-5; a possible D gene is TRBD1 (5 bases). Per germline, CDR1 LGHDT and CDR2 YNNKEL (reference sequence). With 0 bases removed from V and 0 bases from J, the gap between germline ends came to 12 bases. The CDR3 is 17 amino acids. The CDR3 spells CASSQDPTGHSNQPQHF. The CDR3 bases are TGTGCCAGCAGCCAAGATCCAACAGGACATAGCAATCAGCCCCAGCATTTT.

This clonotype was seen many times. The chain carries TRBV4-2 and TRBJ1-6, with D unresolved. Germline V CDR1 and CDR2: LGHNA, YNFKEQ. Trimming took 1 base from V and 6 from J, leaving 4 bases between them. The CDR3 contains 13 residues. CDR3: CASSQVLNSPLHF. The DNA of the CDR3 is TGTGCCAGCAGCCAAGTTCTTAATTCACCCCTCCACTTT.

This clonotype was counted at least ten times. The chain has TRBV7-9 and TRBJ2-1; 11 bases line up with TRBD2. The V segment lost 1 base and the J segment 4 bases; nucleotides outside the gene matches: 9. Germline V gives CDR1 SEHNR, CDR2 FQNEAQ (reference sequence). This CDR3 has 18 residues. CDR3 bases: TGTGCCAGCAGCTTAGTAGGGTTGGCTAGCGGGAGGTACAATGAGCAGTTCTTC. This codes for CASSLVGLASGRYNEQFF.